This T cell receptor (beta chain) was sequenced during a study of shared clonotypes between healthy human individuals (dated by TCRdb to the early 2020s). With regard to the full study: A couple of women and a few men aged 18 to 49 years were included in the cohort. For each donor, CD4 naive and CD4 memory were each run on three plates, CD8 naive on two plates, and CD8 memory on one plate. To estimate repertoire size and how much clonotypes are shared between individuals, the study performed deep sequencing of blood TCR repertoires from a handful of healthy adults. To increase sequencing depth and limit assay-specific biases, different laboratories used diverse techniques to prepare libraries and sequence TCR repertoires. Leukapheresis yielded between about 0.94 and 8.9 billion PBMCs per donor. Points the paper makes about the study in general: Larger estimated clonotype richness was generally found for naive subsets than for memory subsets. Compared with non-shared clonotypes, clonotypes shared by all four sorted-subset donors had higher generation probabilities. Pairwise subsampling led to the expectation that sequencing depth would affect the degree of clonotype sharing among donors. The genetic and exposure-history diversity represented was limited by the small number of donors. Sampling was limited to blood, and TCR repertoires in tissue likely differ from TCR repertoires in blood. Across four donors, about 5.2% of naive CD4, approximately 3.6% of naive CD8, 2% to 2.5% of memory CD4, and approximately 0.4% of memory CD8 clonotypes were shared. Rarefaction of sorted-subset datasets indicated incomplete sequencing despite the large sequencing depth.

Using the deep immunoSEQ assay, TCR CDR3 regions were amplified from genomic DNA by multiplex PCR. Extracted genomic DNA from each cell subset was distributed evenly across all wells of several immunoSEQ 96-well plates, and each plate was treated as a replicate. For sorted subsets, each replicate PCR was loaded with 200 to 250 ng genomic DNA, equivalent to approximately 33,000 T cell genomes. The purified libraries were quantified using a Qubit 3.0 fluorometer, sized with a Bioanalyzer 2100, and then quantified again using the KAPA Library Quantification kit. Every immunoSEQ 96-well plate was sequenced on a dedicated single-read 150-cycle Illumina NextSeq 550 flow cell. Concerning the study's data processing: Because the immunoSEQ output included only junctional sequences and no quality scores, the filtering could not be the same as the filtering used for full-length reads. Sequences were annotated with PyIR, a Python wrapper for IgBLAST v1.9, using IMGT germline references to assign V/J genes and CDR3. Reads with weak V/J assignments (E-value above 1e-6), missing CDR3, stop codons, out-of-frame junctions, or ambiguous translated residues were removed. V3J clonotypes were defined by identical inferred V gene, J gene, and CDR3 amino acid sequence. Percentage overlap between repertoires was calculated by dividing the number of shared unique clonotypes by the size of the smaller repertoire. Repertoire richness was assessed with RTK rarefaction, the Chao1 estimator, and Recon v2.1 estimates of unobserved clonotypes. For all TCRbeta clonotypes obtained by the gDNA method from several donors, generation probabilities were computed with OLGA. Here the immuneACCESS table is served through TCRdb, limited to in-frame sequences with V and J called. Missing clones are a known gap in these copies; in checked studies unresolved V genes cover under half, and the rest lacks a known reason. Clone size and V and J calls were adopted from that table, with D and trimming inferred from the DNA. In this sample the table shows about 800,000 clones, about 96% of which occur a single time. The ten most abundant clones make up around 0.21% of the sample.

Worth noting for this clone: The specificity of this receptor is unknown. No base quality values were provided; no much bigger clone lies one nucleotide off.

For the CD8 naive samples, CD45RO-negative cells were positively selected for CCR7, yielding a CD45RA+CCR7+ population from which TemRA cells were excluded. The donors were healthy, HIV-negative adults who had no recently reported acute infections or vaccinations. Every donor was a Caucasian adult residing in Nashville, Tennessee, USA. Blood was collected by leukapheresis, and PBMCs were isolated by Ficoll-Histopaque density gradient centrifugation and then cryopreserved in liquid nitrogen vapor phase. Purity and quantity of every magnetically sorted T cell population were checked by analytical flow cytometry. From each sorted fraction, genomic DNA was isolated and quantified by UV absorbance on a Nanodrop 2000c. The TCR comes from a man aged 25-40 years in good health. Material: naive CD8+ T cells sorted from blood. The cell subset or site label here, explained by the study, means: CD45RA+CCR7+.

The CDR3 here reads CASSSRPQGGWRETQYF. The sequenced DNA: TGTGCCAGCAGTTCACGACCGCAGGGAGGGTGGCGGGAGACCCAGTACTTC. The rearranged chain carries TRBV27 and TRBJ2-5; the junction holds 7 bases that match TRBD2. CDR1 MNHEY and CDR2 SMNVEV are derived from the germline V gene (reference sequence). The CDR3 measures 17 amino acids from cysteine to phenylalanine. CDR3 DNA only is kept here, 51 bases in frame from base 1. The V end gives up 4 bases and the J end 5 bases, leaving 16 bases in the junction not matched to a gene.